This passage covers 22 T cell receptor beta chains from one sample sequenced in a study of blood T cell repertoires in COVID-19. TCRdb's table, derived via immunoSEQ multiplex PCR, lists solely in-frame clones and lacks some. Seen here are more than 120,000 clones, around 83% observed once, and the top ten hold approximately 2.5%. Input material: peripheral blood. The receptors were gathered from a human donor with acute or convalescent COVID-19. The donor label of this sample is uncertain.

The gene calls are TRBV27 and TRBJ1-5, with 8 bases that match TRBD1. Looked up from germline, CDR1 is MNHEY and CDR2 is SMNVEV (reference sequence). CDR3 length: 15 residues. Trimming removed 5 bases from V and 6 bases from J; junction bases left unmatched: 9. The CDR3 bases are TGTGCCAGCAGTACCGGACAGGGAAGGACTCAGCCCCAGCATTTT. Protein product: CASSTGQGRTQPQHF.

The V call is TRBV6-5, the J call TRBJ2-2, with TRBD1 as a possible D gene (6 bases). The germline gives CDR1 MNHEY, CDR2 SVGAGI. V lost 5 bases and J 3 bases, leaving 13 bases between the germline ends. The CDR3 is made up of 15 amino acids. Here the CDR3 reads CASSRQVIDTGELFF. The CDR3 nucleotides read TGTGCCAGCAGTCGACAGGTTATCGACACCGGGGAGCTGTTTTTT.

The V and J genes are TRBV7-9 and TRBJ1-2, with D maybe TRBD1 (6 bases). V was trimmed by 5 bases and J by 0 bases, leaving 13 bases between them. The germline CDR1 and CDR2 sequences are SEHNR and FQNEAQ (reference sequence). There are 15 residues in the CDR3. The DNA for the CDR3 is TGTGCCAGCAGCCTCGGACAGAATCCTAACTATGGCTACACCTTC. It encodes CASSLGQNPNYGYTF.

The chain links TRBV20-1 to TRBJ2-3, with 8 bases that match TRBD2. Losses at the gene ends were 3 bases for V and 3 bases for J; bases not matched to a gene: 8. This CDR3 spans 15 amino acids. Germline V CDR1 and CDR2: DFQATT, SNEGSKA (reference sequence). The CDR3 bases are TGCAGTGCTAGTGCCAGCGGGAGAATTACAGATACGCAGTATTTT. Amino acid sequence: CSASASGRITDTQYF.

The V gene is TRBV10-2, the J gene TRBJ2-3; a possible D gene is TRBD1 (7 bases). This CDR3 has 15 residues. Germline values: CDR1 WSHSY, CDR2 SAAADI. V was shortened by 8 bases and J by 3 bases, with 18 bases between the two germline ends. In DNA, the CDR3 is TGCGCCAGCCTTGACAGGGAGGTCATAACAGATACGCAGTATTTT. This sequence encodes CASLDREVITDTQYF.

The rearrangement uses TRBV30 and TRBJ1-1; D is possibly TRBD1 (5 bases). V lost 0 bases and J 3 bases, leaving 8 bases between the germline ends. Germline V gives CDR1 GTSNPN, CDR2 SVGIG (reference sequence). The CDR3 has 13 amino acids. CDR3 in DNA: TGTGCCTGGAGTGTACGGGGGGACACTGAAGCTTTCTTT. This translates into CAWSVRGDTEAFF.

The chain is built from TRBV29-1 and TRBJ2-7; perhaps TRBD1 as D (6 bases). This CDR3 has 12 residues. The V and J ends lost 6 bases and 3 bases respectively, with 12 bases between them. Germline CDR1 and CDR2: SQVTM and ANQGSEA. The CDR3 DNA reads TGCAGCGTCGTGGACAGTTTCTACGAGCAGTACTTC. It translates to CSVVDSFYEQYF.

This clone was counted between two and nine times. The DNA of the CDR3 is TGTGCCAGTAGTTTCGGGGGAGGGCCCGCGGATGAGCAGTTCTTC. Amino acid sequence: CASSFGGGPADEQFF. The genes are TRBV19 and TRBJ2-1; TRBD2 agrees at 7 bases. The CDR3 consists of 15 residues. V was pared by 5 bases and J by 8 bases, with 12 bases of the junction left unmatched. CDR1 and CDR2 (germline): LNHDA, SQIVND (reference sequence).

The rearrangement joins TRBV14 to TRBJ1-2; the D is unclear. Per the germline V gene, CDR1 is SGHDN and CDR2 is FVKESK. Deletions cut 0 bases from V and 5 bases from J, with 13 bases between. The CDR3 runs 15 residues. CDR3 DNA: TGTGCCAGCAGCCAAGATGGGTCAGGAAGGTATGGCTACACCTTC. As protein: CASSQDGSGRYGYTF.

The chain employs TRBV2 and TRBJ2-1; 11 bases map to TRBD2. Losses at the gene ends were 8 bases for V and 2 bases for J; bases not matched to a gene: 8. The CDR3 extends over 16 amino acids. Germline V gives CDR1 SNHLY, CDR2 FYNNEI. CDR3 in amino acids: CASAQSSGGTYNEQFF. The CDR3 region has the DNA TGTGCCAGCGCTCAGTCTAGCGGGGGGACCTACAATGAGCAGTTCTTC. Looking up the rest from reference TRBV2 and TRBJ2-1 gives the full variable domain: EPEVTQTPSHQVTQMGQEVILRCVPISNHLYFYWYRQILGQKVEFLVSFYNNEISEKSEIFDDQFSVERPDGSNFTLKIRSTKLEDSAMYFCASAQSSGGTYNEQFFGPGTRLTVL.

The chain links TRBV7-8 to TRBJ1-5; D uncertain. This CDR3 region has 14 residues. V was clipped by 2 bases and J by 4 bases, with 9 bases between them. Germline lookup yields CDR1 SGHVS and CDR2 FQNEAQ. CDR3 DNA sequence: TGTGCCAGCAGCTTATTCGGGAGTAATCAGCCCCAGCATTTT. Protein sequence: CASSLFGSNQPQHF.

The rearrangement uses TRBV12-3 or TRBV12-4 and TRBJ1-2, with D hard to call. Trimming took 2 bases from V and 8 from J, leaving 12 bases between them. This CDR3 is built from 13 residues. The CDR3, as DNA: TGTGCCAGCAGTTTACCGGCAGGCGAAGGCTACACCTTC. Encoded protein: CASSLPAGEGYTF.

The rearrangement links TRBV7-2 to TRBJ1-5; 8 nucleotides agree with TRBD1. The CDR3 extends over 14 amino acids. From germline, CDR1 is SGHTA and CDR2 FQGNSA. The ends lost 5 bases at V and 7 bases at J; junction bases unmatched: 7. The DNA of the CDR3 is TGTGCCAGCAGCAATCAGGGGGCTGAGCAGCCCCAGCATTTT. This gives the protein CASSNQGAEQPQHF.

The V gene is TRBV5-4, the J gene TRBJ2-1; 10 bases map to TRBD1. The V segment lost 4 bases and the J segment 3 bases; nucleotides outside the gene matches: 4. CDR3 length: 15 residues. From germline, CDR1 is SGHNT and CDR2 YYREEE (reference sequence). CDR3 region: CASSARDRGYNEQFF. CDR3 DNA: TGTGCCAGCAGCGCCCGGGACAGGGGCTACAATGAGCAGTTCTTC.

The CDR3, as DNA: TGTGCCAGCAGCTCGGGGGGCGATCCCTACGAGCAGTACTTC. This encodes CASSSGGDPYEQYF. The J gene is TRBJ2-7, the V gene TRBV11-3; D possibly corresponds to TRBD2 (7 bases). CDR1 is SGHNT and CDR2 is YENEEA in the germline V gene. This CDR3 region has 14 residues. Trimming took 4 bases from V and 2 from J, leaving 12 bases between them.

This clone came up a few times. The chain uses TRBV5-1 and TRBJ1-2; a possible D gene is TRBD1 (5 bases). The CDR3 runs to 14 residues. V dropped 3 bases and J dropped 8 bases, with 17 bases sitting between them. Germline CDR1 SGHRS, CDR2 YFSETQ. This chain's CDR3 is CASSSEWGRDGYTF. The CDR3 bases are TGCGCCAGCAGCTCCGAATGGGGGAGGGACGGCTACACCTTC.

The gene calls are TRBV2 and TRBJ2-2, with D perhaps matching TRBD1 (6 bases). Germline V CDR1 and CDR2: SNHLY, FYNNEI. V lost 2 bases and J lost 4, with 8 bases in between. The CDR3 is 14 residues long. CDR3 protein: CASSEQGSTGELFF. The CDR3 nucleotides read TGTGCCAGCAGTGAACAGGGGAGCACCGGGGAGCTGTTTTTT.

This rearrangement joins TRBV30 to TRBJ1-2; TRBD1 is a possible D gene (5 bases). Trimming cost V 2 bases and J 0 bases, with 19 bases left between them. This CDR3 is 17 amino acids long. The germline V gene has CDR1 GTSNPN and CDR2 SVGIG (reference sequence). The CDR3 spells CAWSPHYGVGANYGYTF. CDR3 DNA sequence: TGTGCCTGGAGTCCTCATTATGGGGTAGGGGCTAACTATGGCTACACCTTC.

The chain combines TRBV19 with TRBJ2-2; 8 bases agree with TRBD1. Trimming took 7 bases from V and 3 from J; bases not matched to a gene: 10. CDR3 length: 16 amino acids. The germline CDR1 and CDR2 sequences are LNHDA and SQIVND (reference sequence). The DNA for the CDR3 is TGTGCCAGTACCACACCCAGACAGGGGTACACCGGGGAGCTGTTTTTT. Protein product: CASTTPRQGYTGELFF.

V is TRBV19 and J is TRBJ2-7, with 15 bases aligning to TRBD2. The CDR3 extends over 17 amino acids. The V gene end was trimmed by 10 bases and the J gene end by 0 bases; junction bases not matched to a gene: 10. The V gene's germline CDR1 is LNHDA and CDR2 SQIVND (reference sequence). This CDR3 reads CANRTSGRAGNSYEQYV. DNA for the CDR3: TGTGCCAACCGGACTAGCGGGAGGGCCGGAAACTCCTACGAGCAGTACGTC.

The chain is built from TRBV7-3 and TRBJ1-3; no definite D call. Trimming stripped 4 bases from V and 0 bases from J, with 7 bases between. The CDR3 loop spans 14 amino acids. In germline, CDR1 is SGHTA, CDR2 FQGTGA. CDR3 residues: CASSSEASGNTIYF. The CDR3 DNA follows: TGTGCCAGCAGCTCCGAAGCCTCTGGAAACACCATATATTTT.

The chain is built from TRBV18 and TRBJ2-3, with TRBD2 matching over 8 bases. This CDR3 region has 17 residues. Looked up from germline, CDR1 is KGHSH and CDR2 is LQKENI. The ends lost 3 bases at V and 2 bases at J; junction bases unmatched: 10. CDR3 coding DNA: TGTGCCAGCTCACCGGGGAACACGGGAGGGAACACAGATACGCAGTATTTT. Protein product: CASSPGNTGGNTDTQYF.